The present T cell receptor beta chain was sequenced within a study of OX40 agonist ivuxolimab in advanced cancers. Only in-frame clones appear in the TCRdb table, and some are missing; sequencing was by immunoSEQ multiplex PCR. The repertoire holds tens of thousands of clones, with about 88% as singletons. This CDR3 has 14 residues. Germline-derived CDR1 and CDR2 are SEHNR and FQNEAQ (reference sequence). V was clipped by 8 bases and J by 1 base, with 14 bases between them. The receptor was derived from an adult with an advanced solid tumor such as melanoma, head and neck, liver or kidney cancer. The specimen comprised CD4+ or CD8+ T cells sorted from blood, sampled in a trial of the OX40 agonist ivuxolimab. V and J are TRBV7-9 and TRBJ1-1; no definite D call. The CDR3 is CASGPGNENTEAFF. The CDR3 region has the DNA TGTGCCAGCGGCCCGGGTAACGAGAACACTGAAGCTTTCTTT.